Detailed here is one TCR beta chain. What it recognizes is unknown. Using immunoSEQ multiplex PCR, the repertoire was profiled, and TCRdb retains in-frame clones only, with some absent. The sample shows around 2.1 million clones, roughly 95% of them seen only once. The sample is drawn from a study of shared clonotypes between healthy human individuals. Study background: Donor composition was a couple of women and a few men, aged 18 to 49.

This CDR3 is 19 amino acids long. Whole-study findings and limits: Though the depth was large, rarefaction showed that sorted-subset sequencing was incomplete. The four-donor shared clonotypes exceeded non-shared clonotypes in generation probability, with non-shared ones scoring lower.

Specimen: naive CD4+ T cells sorted from blood. Subset described: CD45RA+ positively selected. The receptor was isolated from a man younger than 35 in good health. The chain employs TRBV12-2 and TRBJ2-4. TRBV12-2 is classified as a pseudogene. CDR3 nucleotide sequence: TGTGCAAGTCGCTTAGAGGGACCTAGTGGATATCTAGCCAAAAACATTCAGTACTTC. It codes for CASRLEGPSGYLAKNIQYF.